This T cell receptor beta chain was identified during a study of T cell repertoires in cytomegalovirus infection. TCRdb recomputed calls from the reads with MiXCR, one row per CDR3 protein. This sample carries approximately 500,000 distinct CDR3 sequences, roughly 29% of them seen once, and the ten largest clones take about 12%. V lost 3 bases to trimming and J lost 4 bases, with 9 bases between them. The CDR3 runs to 12 residues. Germline values: CDR1 SQVTM, CDR2 ANQGSEA. The chain carries TRBV29-1 and TRBJ1-2; D is ambiguous. The TCR comes from a human donor in good health (CMV status not recorded). Some clones in this sample may be carry-over from other donors' samples. Sequencing was performed on PBMCs. CDR3 amino acids: CSVERSSYGYTF. The CDR3 DNA sequence: TGCAGCGTTGAGCGGAGTTCCTATGGCTACACCTTC.